The following is a T cell receptor (beta chain) sequence with its context. The same CDR3 also results from other DNA sequences found in this sample. The entry originates in a study of blood T cell repertoires in COVID-19. Overall study: The origin of the acute and convalescent COVID-19 samples was the United States, Italy and Spain. The analysed material was cDNA or gDNA that came from T cells, B-cell-depleted T cells, or PBMCs.

V dropped 8 bases and J dropped 1 base, with 13 bases sitting between them. Germline V CDR1 and CDR2: SGHRS, YFSETQ. CDR3 size: 13 residues. In the authors' methods: Amplified reference gene primers provided the basis for estimating nucleated cell counts. Assay used: immunoSEQ multiplex PCR; TCRdb lists only in-frame clones, some missing. From that table come the V and J calls and clone size; the DNA was used to work out D and trimming. The data show about 170,000 clones, approximately 84% seen once. The sequenced sample consisted of peripheral blood. The receptor was derived from a man aged 35 to 55 who had recovered from COVID-19. The chain couples TRBV5-1 to TRBJ2-7, with no clear D. The CDR3 loop is CASSDTPSYEQYF. The CDR3 DNA follows: TGCGCCAGTAGTGACACCCCTTCCTACGAGCAGTACTTC.